These 32 T cell receptor beta chains were all obtained from the same sample, sequenced in a study of blood T cells in healthy people across ages. The use of a sample-barcoded 5' primer and a J-beta primer mix characterized a second PCR of 7 to 11 cycles. TCRdb reprocessed the 5' RACE reads via MiXCR and lists one record per CDR3 protein. This sample has more than 800,000 distinct CDR3 sequences, with about 28% found just once. Sequencing was performed on blood. All receptors come from a woman older than 75 in good health.

The chain joins TRBV2 to TRBJ1-1; D remains ambiguous. Between the trimmed V and J ends, which lost 2 bases and 0 bases, there was a span of 13 bases. Germline V gene data show CDR1 as SNHLY and CDR2 as FYNNEI. This CDR3 contains 16 residues. The CDR3, as DNA: TGTGCCAGCAGTGAATATGAGAGGGTGGTGAACACTGAAGCTTTCTTT. This translates into CASSEYERVVNTEAFF.

The sample holds a few counts of this clonotype. This sequence joins TRBV18 and TRBJ2-1; 10 bases align to TRBD1. CDR3 length: 16 amino acids. Losses at the gene ends were 3 bases for V and 8 bases for J; bases not matched to a gene: 10. The germline V gene has CDR1 KGHSH and CDR2 LQKENI. This CDR3 is CASSPPGQGFYDEQFF. The CDR3, as DNA: TGTGCCAGCTCACCGCCGGGACAGGGGTTTTACGATGAGCAGTTCTTC.

In this sample, this clonotype turned up many times. The chain joins TRBV9 to TRBJ1-2; TRBD1 matches at 10 bases. Germline CDR1 reads SGDLS; CDR2 reads YYNGEE. This CDR3 has 15 residues. The V gene end was trimmed by 2 bases and the J gene end by 4 bases; junction bases not matched to a gene: 5. CDR3 bases: TGTGCCAGCAGCGTGGGACAGGGGACCAGCTATGGCTACACCTTC. Translation: CASSVGQGTSYGYTF. Drawing the rest from reference TRBV9 and TRBJ1-2, the complete variable domain is DSGVTQTPKHLITATGQRVTLRCSPRSGDLSVYWYQQSLDQGLQFLIQYYNGEERAKGNILERFSAQQFPDLHSELNLSSLELGDSALYFCASSVGQGTSYGYTFGSGTRLTVV.

This clonotype was seen a few times. V is TRBV28 and J is TRBJ1-2; a weak D match, TRBD1 (6 bases). Germline CDR1 and CDR2: MDHEN and SYDVKM. CDR3 size: 15 residues. V gave up 2 bases and J gave up 4 bases, with 14 bases separating them. CDR3 bases: TGTGCCAGCAGTTTAGTTAAGGGGGGCGGCTATGGCTACACCTTC. Translation gives CASSLVKGGGYGYTF.

The chain recombines TRBV3-1 with TRBJ1-1; D gene ambiguous. Germline assignment: CDR1 LGHDT and CDR2 YNNKEL (reference sequence). Trimming removed 6 bases at V and 1 base at J, with 12 bases between. The CDR3 sequence is 14 residues long. CDR3 sequence (DNA): TGTGCCAGCAGTTTCGCCGGAGAGAACACTGAAGCTTTCTTT. Its translation: CASSFAGENTEAFF. The whole variable domain, filled in from reference TRBV3-1 and TRBJ1-1, reads DTAVSQTPKYLVTQMGNDKSIKCEQNLGHDTMYWYKQDSKKFLKIMFSYNNKELIINETVPNRFSPKSPDKAHLNLHINSLELGDSAVYFCASSFAGENTEAFFGQGTRLTVV.

The sample holds a few counts of this clonotype. V usage is TRBV28 and J usage is TRBJ2-7; 10 bases are shared with TRBD2. Trimming at V came to 3 bases and at J to 9 bases, leaving 11 bases not matched to a gene. This CDR3 has 15 residues. The germline V gene has CDR1 MDHEN and CDR2 SYDVKM. DNA of the CDR3: TGTGCCAGCAGTTTGATAGCGGGGGGCCAGGTGAGGCAGTACTTC. Protein sequence: CASSLIAGGQVRQYF.

This clonotype was seen many times. As DNA, the CDR3 is TGCAGTGCTCCTAAGGACAGTCCCCCCTACGAGCAGTACTTC. Amino acid sequence: CSAPKDSPPYEQYF. The genes are TRBV20-1 and TRBJ2-7, with D possibly being TRBD1 (6 bases). This CDR3 has 14 amino acids. V lost 5 bases, J lost 2 bases, and 16 bases lay in between. Germline CDR1 DFQATT, CDR2 SNEGSKA (reference sequence).

This clonotype was seen a handful of times. This rearrangement joins TRBV5-1 to TRBJ2-1; perhaps D is TRBD1 or TRBD2 (5 bases each). CDR1 is SGHRS, CDR2 YFSETQ, per germline. V lost 2 bases and J lost 9, with 12 bases in between. The length of the CDR3 is 13 residues. CDR3 amino acids: CASSFRDPVEQFF. The CDR3 DNA reads as TGCGCCAGCAGCTTCCGGGACCCCGTTGAGCAGTTCTTC.

This clonotype occurred many times. CDR3 DNA: TGCAGTGCTAGTAGGACGGGGGGAAAATCTAGCACAGATACGCAGTATTTT. Protein product: CSASRTGGKSSTDTQYF. This chain uses TRBV20-1 with TRBJ2-3, with 7 bases lining up with TRBD2. This CDR3 has 17 residues. CDR1 and CDR2 from the germline V gene are DFQATT and SNEGSKA (reference sequence). Trimming at V came to 3 bases and at J to 0 bases, leaving 12 bases not matched to a gene.

This clonotype was recorded at least ten times. The rearrangement links TRBV20-1 to TRBJ2-3; D remains unclear. Germline CDR1 reads DFQATT; CDR2 reads SNEGSKA (reference sequence). The CDR3 length is 12 residues. The CDR3 spells CRPYGDSGTQYF. The DNA of the CDR3 is TGCAGACCCTATGGGGATTCGGGTACGCAGTATTTT.

This clonotype has a single count. The chain carries TRBV30 and TRBJ2-7; D gene unclear. Trimming pared 6 bases from V and 6 bases from J, leaving 15 bases between. Germline V gene lookup returns CDR1 GTSNPN and CDR2 SVGIG (reference sequence). CDR3 length: 12 amino acids. The CDR3 coding sequence is TGTGCCTGCGAGGTGCAAACCTCCGAGCAGTACTTC. Translation: CACEVQTSEQYF. The full variable domain, its missing parts supplied by reference TRBV30 and TRBJ2-7, is SQTIHQWPATLVQPVGSPLSLECTVEGTSNPNLYWYRQAAGRGLQLLFYSVGIGQISSEVPQNLSASRPQDRQFILSSKKLLLSDSGFYLCACEVQTSEQYFGPGTRLTVT.

This clonotype appeared a single time. DNA of the CDR3: TGTGCCAGCAGTCGTAGTAGTCGGGGTGAGCAGTTCTTC. It yields the protein CASSRSSRGEQFF. The genes are TRBV11-2 and TRBJ2-1, with TRBD2 as a possible D gene (5 bases). There are 13 residues in the CDR3. Germline lookup yields CDR1 SGHAT and CDR2 FQNNGV. Trimming shortened V by 6 bases and J by 9 bases, and 15 bases separated the two germline ends.

In its sample, this clonotype was seen many times. This rearrangement joins TRBV20-1 to TRBJ2-5, with D possibly being TRBD1 (6 bases). The CDR3 totals 15 residues. Between the trimmed V and J ends, which lost 0 bases and 5 bases, there was a span of 16 bases. CDR1 and CDR2 from the germline V gene are DFQATT and SNEGSKA (reference sequence). The CDR3 nucleotides are TGCAGTGCTAGAGATTTCAGGGGCGGAAGGGAGACCCAGTACTTC. This sequence encodes CSARDFRGGRETQYF.

This clonotype was picked up a small number of times. The CDR3 nucleotides read TGTGCCAGCGCGGACAGGGCTCAGCCCCAGCATTTT. It is translated as CASADRAQPQHF. V is TRBV6-1 and J is TRBJ1-5, with 8 bases that match TRBD1. This CDR3 spans 12 amino acids. Unmatched junction bases numbered 3, after V lost 8 bases and J lost 6 bases. Germline V lookup: CDR1 MNHNS, CDR2 SASEGT.

To note about this clonotype: A much larger clone lies a single base off, so this may be a read error. This chain uses TRBV20-1 with TRBJ1-2; D gene unclear. V was pared by 0 bases and J by 1 base, with 12 bases between. CDR1 and CDR2 (germline): DFQATT, SNEGSKA (reference sequence). The CDR3 loop spans 15 amino acids. In DNA, the CDR3 is TGCAGTGCTAGAGATGCACAGCCCAGTAACTATGGCTACACCTTC. It translates to CSARDAQPSNYGYTF.

This clonotype was detected only a few times. The CDR3 is CASSAQGAAETQYF. The CDR3 bases are TGCGCCAGCAGCGCGCAGGGGGCTGCAGAGACCCAGTACTTC. The chain couples TRBV5-1 to TRBJ2-5, with 8 bases matching TRBD1. The length of the CDR3 is 14 residues. V was clipped by 4 bases and J by 4 bases; unmatched bases: 6. Germline V CDR1 and CDR2: SGHRS, YFSETQ.

This clonotype occurred many times. J is TRBJ2-3 and V is TRBV5-1, with TRBD1 as a possible D gene (6 bases). Germline lookup yields CDR1 SGHRS and CDR2 YFSETQ. The CDR3 runs to 15 residues. Trimming removed 4 bases at V and 0 bases at J, with 12 bases between. CDR3 sequence: CASSKDSTSTDTQYF. The CDR3 DNA reads TGCGCCAGCAGCAAGGACAGCACTAGCACAGATACGCAGTATTTT.

The chain combines TRBV2 with TRBJ1-2, with 7 bases lining up with TRBD1. The CDR3 contains 15 residues. Unmatched junction bases numbered 8, after V lost 6 bases and J lost 1 base. Germline CDR1 is SNHLY and CDR2 is FYNNEI. The CDR3 DNA reads TGTGCCAGCAGGCCACAGGGGACAAGTAACTATGGCTACACCTTC. Its protein product is CASRPQGTSNYGYTF.

The chain recombines TRBV18 with TRBJ2-7; 7 bases map to TRBD1. Germline V gene lookup returns CDR1 KGHSH and CDR2 LQKENI. J lost 4 bases, V lost 3 bases, and 3 bases had no gene match. CDR3 length equals 13 residues. For the CDR3, the DNA is TGTGCCAGCTCACCGGGACAGCTTTACGAGCAGTACGTC. Its protein is CASSPGQLYEQYV.

Notes on this clonotype: A much larger clone sits a single nucleotide away, making a read error possible. The rearrangement uses TRBV5-1 and TRBJ2-3, with D perhaps being TRBD1 or TRBD2 (6 bases each). The CDR3 covers 16 residues. Germline assignment: CDR1 SGHRS and CDR2 YFSETQ. CDR3 protein: CTSYERGVEIADTQYF. The CDR3 bases are TGCACCAGCTATGAAAGGGGGGTCGAGATTGCAGATACGCAGTATTTT.

About this clonotype itself: This may be a read error: a much more frequent sequence differs by one nucleotide. The chain joins TRBV7-2 to TRBJ2-5, with 7 bases aligning to TRBD1. V dropped 1 base and J dropped 11; count of bases not matched to a gene: 13. This CDR3 has 15 amino acids. Germline CDR1 is SGHTA and CDR2 is FQGNSA. In DNA, the CDR3 is TGTGCCAGCAGCTTAGTAGGGGGCGGGTACAATGAGCAGTACTTC. Its translation is CASSLVGGGYNEQYF.

This clonotype was picked up a small number of times. The chain recombines TRBV20-1 with TRBJ1-1; no clear D. The V end was cut by 6 bases, the J end by 4 bases, with 21 bases between. The length of the CDR3 is 15 residues. Germline values: CDR1 DFQATT, CDR2 SNEGSKA (reference sequence). This CDR3 reads CSARGGGAGVTEAFF. Written as DNA, the CDR3 is TGCAGTGCCCGGGGAGGCGGAGCCGGAGTCACTGAAGCTTTCTTT.

This clonotype was recorded at least ten times. The chain joins TRBV20-1 to TRBJ2-1; 7 bases agree with TRBD1. The germline V gene has CDR1 DFQATT and CDR2 SNEGSKA (reference sequence). V gave up 8 bases and J gave up 2 bases; unmatched junction bases: 9. This CDR3 has 14 residues. The CDR3 loop reads CSTDRAGTYNEQFF. In nucleotides, the CDR3 is TGCAGTACCGACAGGGCGGGTACCTACAATGAGCAGTTCTTC.

Many counts were recorded for this clonotype. The chain is built from TRBV7-9 and TRBJ1-2; no reliable D call. The germline V gene encodes CDR1 SEHNR and CDR2 FQNEAQ (reference sequence). The CDR3 consists of 15 residues. V lost 3 bases to trimming and J lost 8 bases, with 19 bases between them. CDR3 region: CASSLETFGSGGYTF. CDR3 DNA: TGTGCCAGCAGCTTGGAAACGTTCGGGAGTGGAGGCTACACCTTC.

At least ten counts were recorded for this clonotype. V usage is TRBV12-3 or TRBV12-4 and J usage is TRBJ2-7, with 8 bases that match TRBD1. This CDR3 is 15 amino acids long. The V segment lost 5 bases and the J segment 0 bases; nucleotides outside the gene matches: 6. The DNA of the CDR3 is TGTGCCAGCAGTGGACAGGGCGGTGGCTCCTACGAGCAGTACTTC. Translating it yields CASSGQGGGSYEQYF.

In its sample, this clonotype was seen many times. This chain connects TRBV6-5 to TRBJ2-1, with TRBD1 as a possible D gene (8 bases). The germline V gene has CDR1 MNHEY and CDR2 SVGAGI. This CDR3 has 14 residues. Trimming took off 6 bases at V and 3 bases at J, with 12 bases between the two ends. The CDR3 loop reads CASRQGGDYNEQFF. The DNA for the CDR3 is TGTGCCAGCAGACAGGGGGGGGACTACAATGAGCAGTTCTTC.

This clonotype was observed at least ten times. The chain is built from TRBV6-2 or TRBV6-3 and TRBJ2-5, with a possible D match to TRBD1 (5 bases). V lost 0 bases to trimming and J lost 7 bases, with 15 bases between them. Germline V CDR1 and CDR2: MNHEY, SVGEGT. The CDR3 extends over 15 amino acids. The CDR3 protein is CASSYSSRGSGTQYF. The CDR3 DNA sequence: TGTGCCAGCAGTTACTCGAGTAGGGGATCGGGGACCCAGTACTTC.

This clonotype appeared many times. This chain connects TRBV20-1 to TRBJ2-4, with TRBD1 identical over 8 bases. Germline lookup yields CDR1 DFQATT and CDR2 SNEGSKA (reference sequence). This CDR3 has 14 residues. V lost 3 bases and J lost 3; bases outside the gene matches: 4. This chain's CDR3 is CSARGTGDKNIQYF. The CDR3 DNA reads as TGCAGTGCTAGGGGGACAGGCGACAAAAACATTCAGTACTTC.

Note on this clonotype: With a much larger clone just one base away, this may be a read error. CDR3 nucleotides: TGTGCCAGCAGCGCCTCAGGGGACTCTAATGAAAAACTGTTTTTT. The encoded protein is CASSASGDSNEKLFF. The chain combines TRBV7-2 with TRBJ1-4, with D tentatively TRBD1 (6 bases). CDR3 length equals 15 residues. From germline, CDR1 is SGHTA and CDR2 FQGNSA. V lost 5 bases to trimming and J lost 3 bases, with 13 bases between them.

This clonotype was seen ten or more times. The genes are TRBV20-1 and TRBJ2-5; D remains unclear. V was cut by 0 bases and J by 2 bases, with 10 bases left in between. Germline V lookup: CDR1 DFQATT, CDR2 SNEGSKA (reference sequence). This CDR3 region has 14 residues. In DNA form, the CDR3 reads TGCAGTGCTAGAGATGGAACGAATCAAGAGACCCAGTACTTC. Its protein is CSARDGTNQETQYF.

This clonotype was detected ten times or more. The V and J genes are TRBV7-2 and TRBJ2-3; 8 bases match TRBD2. V lost 8 bases and J lost 0; bases outside the gene matches: 7. This CDR3 spans 15 amino acids. Germline CDR1 and CDR2: SGHTA and FQGNSA. The CDR3: CASLSPGGSTDTQYF. The CDR3 nucleotides read TGTGCCAGCCTCTCCCCGGGGGGGAGCACAGATACGCAGTATTTT.

Ten or more counts support this clonotype. The chain has TRBV4-1 and TRBJ2-7, with TRBD1 matching 11 bases. The ends lost 4 bases at V and 5 bases at J; junction bases unmatched: 4. The CDR3 runs 14 residues. Germline-derived CDR1 and CDR2 are MGHRA and YSYEKL. CDR3: CASSRTGQGDEQYF. In nucleotides, the CDR3 is TGCGCCAGCAGCCGAACGGGACAGGGGGACGAGCAGTACTTC.